The 20 T cell receptor beta chains below come from one sample, sequenced in a study of cytomegalovirus exposure and HLA in healthy donors. Primers included in the PCR were 60 Vbeta and 13 Jbeta primers. Measured with immunoSEQ multiplex PCR; TCRdb has only the in-frame clones, and not every one. Of roughly 100,000 clones listed, more than 65% are singletons. Sequencing input: PBMCs. These receptors originate from a man aged 40-49 years in good health and CMV-seropositive.

As regards this clone: At one boundary the junction diverges from the germline segment, which might be a read error. In the same sample, other DNA sequences code for this CDR3. This rearrangement joins TRBV7-8 to TRBJ2-7; TRBD2 matches 10 bases. The CDR3 is 15 amino acids. Germline lookup yields CDR1 SGHVS and CDR2 FQNEAQ. The CDR3 is CASSSLGLAIYEQYF. The CDR3 region has the DNA TGCGCCAGCAGCTCCCTGGGACTAGCGATCTACGAGCAGTACTTC.

The J gene is TRBJ1-5, the V gene TRBV19; D may be TRBD1 (5 bases). V was pared by 4 bases and J by 2 bases, with 9 bases between. This CDR3 contains 14 residues. CDR1 and CDR2 (germline): LNHDA, SQIVND (reference sequence). The CDR3 DNA is TGTGCCAGTAGTACGGGGGAAGGCAATCAGCCCCAGCATTTT. It codes for CASSTGEGNQPQHF.

This clone was seen more than once but under ten times. The chain links TRBV6-5 to TRBJ1-2, with 7 bases lining up with TRBD1. The CDR3 has 14 amino acids. Germline V gives CDR1 MNHEY, CDR2 SVGAGI. V shed 6 bases, J shed 6 bases, and the junction held 10 bases outside the gene matches. The CDR3 nucleotides are TGTGCCAGCAGCTCAGGACAGGACGGGAATGGCTACACCTTC. It specifies CASSSGQDGNGYTF.

The table lists this clone with a few counts. V is TRBV7-6 and J is TRBJ1-1; D uncertain. The CDR3 length is 11 residues. V was clipped by 5 bases and J by 8 bases, with 9 bases between them. Germline V CDR1 and CDR2: SGHVS, FNYEAQ. This CDR3 reads CASSDGMEAFF. The CDR3 bases are TGTGCCAGCAGCGACGGGATGGAAGCTTTCTTT.

DNA of the CDR3: TGTGCCAGCACCCAAGGTGGGACAGGGTATGGCTACACCTTC. It translates to CASTQGGTGYGYTF. The chain joins TRBV2 to TRBJ1-2; 9 positions agree with TRBD1. After removal of 7 bases from V and 5 bases from J, the junction contained 8 bases not matched to a gene. Per the germline V gene, CDR1 is SNHLY and CDR2 is FYNNEI. The CDR3 is 14 amino acids.

V usage is TRBV10-1 and J usage is TRBJ2-3, with TRBD2 matching over 11 bases. This CDR3 has 16 residues. Germline assignment: CDR1 WNHNN and CDR2 SYGVQD (reference sequence). V gave up 4 bases and J gave up 2 bases; unmatched junction bases: 5. The CDR3: CASSGGTSGHTDTQYF. The CDR3 coding sequence is TGCGCCAGCAGTGGGGGGACTAGCGGACACACAGATACGCAGTATTTT.

This chain links TRBV7-6 with TRBJ2-5, with TRBD1 matching 8 bases. The J call may be wrong; the DNA end is better matched by TRBJ2-7. Germline V lookup: CDR1 SGHVS, CDR2 FNYEAQ. This CDR3 has 19 residues. CDR3 residues: CASRPFRGRLLKGFYEQYF. CDR3 in DNA: TGTGCCAGCAGACCATTCAGGGGGCGGTTATTGAAAGGGTTCTACGAGCAGTACTTC.

The gene calls are TRBV7-9 and TRBJ2-3; 10 positions agree with TRBD1. The germline V gene encodes CDR1 SEHNR and CDR2 FQNEAQ (reference sequence). J gave up 2 bases and V 4 bases, and 3 bases lay outside the gene matches. CDR3 length equals 15 residues. CDR3 protein: CASSSGQGNTDTQYF. DNA of the CDR3: TGTGCCAGCAGCTCGGGACAGGGGAACACAGATACGCAGTATTTT.

The V and J genes are TRBV7-2 and TRBJ2-7; 10 bases are a match to TRBD2. Germline trimming cut 4 bases from V and 7 bases from J; bases unmatched to any gene: 10. This CDR3 region has 15 residues. Germline V gene data show CDR1 as SGHTA and CDR2 as FQGNSA. The CDR3 sequence is CASSSSPGLAREQYF. CDR3 DNA sequence: TGTGCCAGCAGCTCCAGTCCGGGACTAGCGAGGGAGCAGTACTTC.

This clone was seen once. The chain uses TRBV10-3 and TRBJ1-5; 8 positions match TRBD1. The CDR3 contains 14 residues. The germline V gene has CDR1 ENHRY and CDR2 SYGVKD. The V gene end was trimmed by 6 bases and the J gene end by 6 bases; junction bases not matched to a gene: 7. CDR3 DNA sequence: TGTGCCATCAGGCCGGACAGGGACGGTCAGCCCCAGCATTTT. This codes for CAIRPDRDGQPQHF.

This clone was recorded a few times. The V gene is TRBV18, the J gene TRBJ2-1, with D unresolved. Germline loops: CDR1 KGHSH, CDR2 LQKENI. Trimming stripped 4 bases from V and 4 bases from J, with 14 bases between. There are 15 residues in the CDR3. CDR3 amino acids: CASSLAGFAYNEQFF. In nucleotides, the CDR3 is TGTGCCAGCTCACTTGCCGGTTTCGCTTACAATGAGCAGTTCTTC.

The chain couples TRBV28 to TRBJ2-1, with a weak D call TRBD1 (6 bases). The germline CDR1 and CDR2 sequences are MDHEN and SYDVKM. This CDR3 has 12 residues. The V and J ends lost 3 bases and 13 bases respectively, with 13 bases between them. The CDR3 loop is CASSLVQGGQFF. Here the CDR3 DNA reads TGTGCCAGCAGTTTGGTACAGGGTGGTCAGTTCTTC.

This chain joins TRBV18 and TRBJ1-4; maybe TRBD1 (6 bases). Germline lookup yields CDR1 KGHSH and CDR2 LQKENI. V was shortened by 3 bases and J by 7 bases, with 15 bases between the two germline ends. The length of the CDR3 is 15 residues. The CDR3 sequence: CASSPARGGSEKLFF. The CDR3 DNA is TGTGCCAGCTCACCCGCCCGCGGGGGCAGTGAAAAACTGTTTTTT. Full variable domain (rest looked up from reference TRBV18 and TRBJ1-4): NAGVMQNPRHLVRRRGQEARLRCSPMKGHSHVYWYRQLPEEGLKFMVYLQKENIIDESGMPKERFSAEFPKEGPSILRIQQVVRGDSAAYFCASSPARGGSEKLFFGSGTQLSVL.

The rearrangement links TRBV19 to TRBJ2-2; perhaps TRBD1 as D (5 bases). Germline values: CDR1 LNHDA, CDR2 SQIVND (reference sequence). CDR3 length equals 16 residues. The V gene lost 7 bases and the J gene lost 1 base, with 16 bases spanning the gap. The DNA of the CDR3 is TGTGCCAGTACCTCCTCGAGGACACTGAACACCGGGGAGCTGTTTTTT. It codes for CASTSSRTLNTGELFF.

The V gene is TRBV18, the J gene TRBJ2-5, with 7 nucleotides matching TRBD1. Germline V gene sequence: CDR1 KGHSH, CDR2 LQKENI. CDR3 length: 13 residues. After removal of 4 bases from V and 3 bases from J, the junction contained 2 bases not matched to a gene. CDR3 residues: CASSLGTEETQYF. The CDR3 region has the DNA TGTGCCAGCTCACTCGGGACAGAAGAGACCCAGTACTTC.

The V and J genes are TRBV27 and TRBJ1-6, with a tentative D call TRBD1 (6 bases). The CDR3 is 16 residues long. Looked up from germline, CDR1 is MNHEY and CDR2 is SMNVEV (reference sequence). Trimming took 8 bases from V and 2 from J, leaving 16 bases between them. The CDR3 sequence: CASQLQGITYNSPLHF. CDR3 sequence (DNA): TGTGCCAGCCAGCTACAGGGAATCACCTATAATTCACCCCTCCACTTT.

This sequence joins TRBV7-3 and TRBJ2-5; possible D gene TRBD2, 5 bases. The DNA end lines up better with TRBJ2-7; the J call may be wrong. The CDR3 is 13 residues long. Germline-derived CDR1 and CDR2 are SGHTA and FQGTGA. The CDR3 region has the DNA TGTGCCAGCAGCTATACACCGCGGGCCGAGCAGTACTTC. It yields the protein CASSYTPRAEQYF.

V and J are TRBV5-3 and TRBJ1-1; 8 nucleotides match TRBD1. TRBV5-3 is classed as an ORF, of uncertain function. This CDR3 spans 13 amino acids. The J segment lost 4 bases and the V segment lost 10 bases, leaving 9 bases of the junction unmatched. The CDR3 region is CARPHRGGTEAFF. The CDR3 nucleotides are TGTGCCCGGCCCCACAGGGGGGGCACTGAAGCTTTCTTT.

The chain couples TRBV7-3 to TRBJ2-5, with TRBD2 matching 7 bases. This CDR3 comprises 16 residues. V was clipped by 5 bases and J by 0 bases; unmatched bases: 9. Germline-derived CDR1 and CDR2 are SGHTA and FQGTGA. CDR3: CASSTGSGAYQETQYF. CDR3 DNA: TGTGCCAGCAGCACGGGGAGCGGGGCTTACCAAGAGACCCAGTACTTC. Complete variable domain (other parts from reference TRBV7-3 and TRBJ2-5): GAGVSQTPSNKVTEKGKYVELRCDPISGHTALYWYRQSLGQGPEFLIYFQGTGAADDSGLPNDRFFAVRPEGSVSTLKIQRTERGDSAVYLCASSTGSGAYQETQYFGPGTRLLVL.

The V gene is TRBV2, the J gene TRBJ1-6, with D maybe TRBD1 (5 bases). CDR1 and CDR2 from the germline V gene are SNHLY and FYNNEI. The CDR3 has 17 amino acids. V lost 3 bases and J lost 1, with 13 bases in between. The chain's CDR3 is CASSDRDPGSYNSPLHF. In DNA, the CDR3 is TGTGCCAGCAGTGACAGGGATCCTGGATCCTATAATTCACCCCTCCACTTT. Using reference TRBV2 and TRBJ1-6 for the parts outside the CDR3, the full variable domain is EPEVTQTPSHQVTQMGQEVILRCVPISNHLYFYWYRQILGQKVEFLVSFYNNEISEKSEIFDDQFSVERPDGSNFTLKIRSTKLEDSAMYFCASSDRDPGSYNSPLHFGNGTRLTVT.